The clone carrying this TCR beta chain has more than one count but fewer than ten. The antigen is undetermined. From the 5' RACE reads, TCRdb called clonotypes with MiXCR, one entry per CDR3 protein. The table has about half a million distinct CDR3 sequences, about 20% seen once. The sample comes from a study of T-cell memory formation after mild COVID-19. Whole-study findings and limits: A balance of CD4 and CD8 characterized clones contracting day 15 to 85, whereas later expanders leaned CD4+.

V was shortened by 2 bases and J by 5 bases, with 15 bases between the two germline ends. This CDR3 contains 15 residues. Germline assignment: CDR1 MNHEY and CDR2 SVGAGI. The genes are TRBV6-5 and TRBJ1-1; D uncertain. Sequenced sample: PBMCs or a T cell subset sorted from them (not recorded which). This clonotype was obtained from an adult woman who had mild COVID-19 (a few samples of this study predate the infection). Cell type and time point are not known. Here the CDR3 reads CASSYREGLGTEAFF. The CDR3 DNA reads as TGTGCCAGCAGTTACCGAGAGGGTCTGGGTACTGAAGCTTTCTTT.